This entry is about one TCR beta chain. As processed by the authors: It was from reference gene primer amplification that nucleated cell counts were estimated. TCRdb's copy holds only in-frame clones and misses some; the assay was immunoSEQ multiplex PCR. That table supplies the V and J calls and clone size; D and trimming were determined from the DNA. This table has about half a million clones, 80% to 90% appearing once. The data stem from a study of blood T cell repertoires in COVID-19. The CDR3 contains 14 residues. J lost 3 bases, V lost 7 bases, and 5 bases had no gene match. Per the germline V gene, CDR1 is SNHLY and CDR2 is FYNNEI.

The sequence came from a woman aged 55-69 years who had recovered from COVID-19. The chain couples TRBV2 to TRBJ2-1; 8 nucleotides line up with TRBD2. Sequences were obtained from PBMCs or T cells enriched from blood (not recorded which). CDR3: CASTKRGSYNEQFF. The CDR3 coding sequence is TGTGCCAGCACCAAGCGGGGGAGCTACAATGAGCAGTTCTTC. Full variable domain (rest looked up from reference TRBV2 and TRBJ2-1): EPEVTQTPSHQVTQMGQEVILRCVPISNHLYFYWYRQILGQKVEFLVSFYNNEISEKSEIFDDQFSVERPDGSNFTLKIRSTKLEDSAMYFCASTKRGSYNEQFFGPGTRLTVL.